Following are 12 T cell receptor beta chains from one sample sequenced in a study of early T cells in non-severe SARS-CoV-2 infection. TCRdb fed the 5' RACE reads into MiXCR, producing one record per CDR3 protein. The sample has about 71,000 distinct CDR3 sequences; over 10% are singletons. The sequenced sample was whole blood, obtained at baseline. Receptors were obtained from an adult who was a healthcare worker with PCR-confirmed SARS-CoV-2 infection or an uninfected control (not recorded which).

The rearrangement joins TRBV27 to TRBJ2-5; D gene uncertain. Germline CDR1 and CDR2: MNHEY and SMNVEV (reference sequence). The V end was cut by 2 bases, the J end by 7 bases, with 11 bases between. The CDR3 length is 13 residues. The CDR3 DNA reads as TGTGCCAGCAGTTTAGGGCCCCATGGGACCCAGTACTTC. Translation gives CASSLGPHGTQYF.

This clonotype was observed at least ten times. The gene calls are TRBV12-3 or TRBV12-4 and TRBJ1-3; no clear D. V dropped 5 bases and J dropped 0 bases, with 14 bases sitting between them. The CDR3 length is 16 residues. DNA for the CDR3: TGTGCCAGCAGTCCACGGGCCCGAAGCTCTGGAAACACCATATATTTT. It translates to CASSPRARSSGNTIYF.

Only a few counts were recorded for this clonotype. This chain connects TRBV2 to TRBJ1-1; D remains ambiguous. This CDR3 has 12 residues. Per the germline V gene, CDR1 is SNHLY and CDR2 is FYNNEI. V was clipped by 8 bases and J by 0 bases, with 7 bases between them. The CDR3: CASDELNTEAFF. CDR3 in DNA: TGTGCCAGCGATGAATTGAACACTGAAGCTTTCTTT.

V and J are TRBV3-1 and TRBJ1-5; D may be TRBD1 (6 bases). The germline V gene encodes CDR1 LGHDT and CDR2 YNNKEL (reference sequence). There are 14 residues in the CDR3. Trimming left V 4 bases short and J 5 bases short, with 12 bases between. CDR3 amino acids: CASSLRGRDQPQHF. CDR3 in DNA: TGTGCCAGCAGCCTCAGGGGCAGGGATCAGCCCCAGCATTTT. Looking up the rest from reference TRBV3-1 and TRBJ1-5 gives the full variable domain: DTAVSQTPKYLVTQMGNDKSIKCEQNLGHDTMYWYKQDSKKFLKIMFSYNNKELIINETVPNRFSPKSPDKAHLNLHINSLELGDSAVYFCASSLRGRDQPQHFGDGTRLSIL.

A few counts support this clonotype. This chain joins TRBV7-2 and TRBJ2-1; 7 nucleotides match TRBD1. The CDR3 extends over 12 amino acids. V shed 5 bases, J shed 9 bases, and the junction held 4 bases outside the gene matches. CDR1 is SGHTA and CDR2 is FQGNSA in the germline V gene. The CDR3 loop is CASSPGQTEQFF. The CDR3 DNA sequence: TGTGCCAGCAGCCCGGGACAGACTGAGCAGTTCTTC.

This clonotype was observed at least ten times. This chain joins TRBV7-9 and TRBJ1-6; D possibly corresponds to TRBD1 (5 bases). This CDR3 is 13 amino acids long. Between the trimmed V and J ends, which lost 3 bases and 10 bases, there was a span of 10 bases. The V gene's germline CDR1 is SEHNR and CDR2 FQNEAQ (reference sequence). The CDR3 region is CASSFQGSSPLHF. The CDR3 DNA follows: TGTGCCAGCAGCTTTCAGGGAAGCTCACCCCTCCACTTT.

V is TRBV11-2 and J is TRBJ2-7; 9 bases fit TRBD1. This CDR3 is 15 amino acids long. Germline loops: CDR1 SGHAT, CDR2 FQNNGV. Trimming removed 5 bases from V and 3 bases from J; junction bases left unmatched: 8. In nucleotides, the CDR3 is TGTGCCAGCAGCCCCACCGGGACAGGGTACTACGAGCAGTACTTC. Protein: CASSPTGTGYYEQYF.

This chain uses TRBV18 with TRBJ2-1; tentative D call: TRBD2 (6 bases). CDR3 length: 18 residues. Germline V lookup: CDR1 KGHSH, CDR2 LQKENI. Trimming shortened V by 1 base and J by 4 bases, and 20 bases separated the two germline ends. This chain's CDR3 is CASSPRAGIEGSYNEQFF. Here the CDR3 DNA reads TGTGCCAGCTCACCACGGGCGGGGATTGAGGGAAGTTACAATGAGCAGTTCTTC.

The chain couples TRBV28 to TRBJ2-7; 7 nucleotides align to TRBD1. The CDR3 is 14 amino acids. Germline-derived CDR1 and CDR2 are MDHEN and SYDVKM. V was clipped by 3 bases and J by 3 bases; unmatched bases: 5. CDR3 DNA sequence: TGTGCCAGCAGTTTTCGTGGGACAGTCTACGAGCAGTACTTC. This translates into CASSFRGTVYEQYF.

This clonotype showed up just a few times. The CDR3 loop reads CASSRSSHQETQYF. For the CDR3, the DNA is TGTGCCAGCAGCCGGAGCAGCCACCAAGAGACCCAGTACTTC. The chain carries TRBV12-3 or TRBV12-4 and TRBJ2-5; D gene unclear. The CDR3 extends over 14 amino acids. Trimming removed 6 bases at V and 0 bases at J, with 11 bases between.

The chain recombines TRBV18 with TRBJ2-1, with D unresolved. This CDR3 is 11 amino acids long. V gave up 3 bases and J gave up 7 bases, with 4 bases separating them. In germline, CDR1 is KGHSH, CDR2 LQKENI. The CDR3 spells CASSPGNEQFF. CDR3 in DNA: TGTGCCAGCTCACCCGGGAATGAGCAGTTCTTC. The full variable domain, in which reference TRBV18 and TRBJ2-1 provide the parts outside the CDR3, is NAGVMQNPRHLVRRRGQEARLRCSPMKGHSHVYWYRQLPEEGLKFMVYLQKENIIDESGMPKERFSAEFPKEGPSILRIQQVVRGDSAAYFCASSPGNEQFFGPGTRLTVL.

The chain employs TRBV5-1 and TRBJ2-7; D ambiguous. Germline assignment: CDR1 SGHRS and CDR2 YFSETQ. The CDR3 totals 14 residues. With 5 bases removed from V and 2 bases from J, the gap between germline ends came to 14 bases. CDR3 in amino acids: CASRLSTSTYEQYF. The CDR3 DNA reads as TGCGCCAGCAGATTGTCCACCTCCACCTACGAGCAGTACTTC.